This TCR beta chain was recorded in a study of tissue T cells after allogeneic stem cell transplantation. The study, taken as a whole, reports: Within patients, tissue anatomy strongly shaped TCR repertoire composition. Blood and spleen captured only part of the tissue TCR repertoire. Shared clones across patients were few; motif clustering revealed tissue-specific shared signatures.

Assay: immunoSEQ multiplex PCR; the TCRdb copy retains only in-frame clones and omits some. The top ten hold around 6.4% of the sample, which has approximately 7,100 clones, around a third seen once. As to time point: mouse harvest day 14 after allogeneic transplant. The graft held 10^6 splenic CD5+ T cells and 10^7 T-cell-depleted bone marrow cells. Tissues came from B6→BALB/c major-mismatch GVHD mice at day 7 or 14. By sample fraction, this clone is medium-sized. Its target is not known. Here the gene names and germline are mouse. The CDR3 extends 1 residue past the end of the read, so its final part is completed from the germline J gene. V dropped 5 bases and J dropped 5; count of bases not matched to a gene: 3. The CDR3 sequence is 14 residues long. Germline V CDR1 and CDR2: LGHNA, YNLKQL (reference sequence).

The source is a female BALB/c mouse given C57BL/6 T cells with graft-versus-host disease after an allogeneic hematopoietic cell transplant. The rearrangement uses TRBV5 and TRBJ2-7; 13 bases map to TRBD2. The sequenced sample consisted of skin. The CDR3 DNA, read in part, is TGTGCCAGCAGCAAGGACTGGGGGGGCGATGAACAGTAC. This sequence encodes CASSKDWGGDEQY. The CDR3, in full, reads CASSKDWGGDEQYF.